Sequencing of this T cell receptor (beta chain) was carried out in a study of blood T cells in healthy people across ages (dated by TCRdb to 2014 to 2015). As for the study more broadly: In model experiments, template switching captured about one uniquely barcoded TCR beta cDNA molecule for every two T cells. The study analyzed two additional independent replicas of 1 million unique cDNA reads from the same blood draw for two donors, one aged 18 to 30 and one aged 80 or older. Four age groups were formed from the donors: young (average 16 years), middle-aged (around 39), aged (approximately 60) and long-lived (more than 75). To avoid experimental bias, donors of different ages were distributed randomly across sequencing lanes. Using deep sequencing normalized with unique cDNA molecular identifiers, the study measured how TCR beta repertoire diversity changes with age.

The donors were roughly 39 Caucasian individuals from Russia, aged 6 to 90 years, who were systemically healthy. Each donor gave approximately 9.3 milliliters of peripheral blood, collected into EDTA-treated Vacutainer tubes. Ficoll-Paque density-gradient centrifugation was used to isolate PBMCs, with at least 7 million per sample. Trizol reagent was used to extract total RNA from the PBMCs, yielding at least 6 micrograms per sample. For every donor, flow cytometry on a PBMC aliquot measured the percentage of naive CD45RAhigh/CD27high T cells. The receptor library was made with 5' RACE. Sequencing instrument: Illumina HiSeq 2500. A second PCR of roughly 7 to 12 cycles was run with a J-beta primer mix and a sample-barcoded 5' primer. Each TCR beta cDNA molecule received a unique molecular identifier from a template-switch 5' adaptor carrying 12 random nucleotides. Each sample yielded at least 3 million CDR3-containing paired-end reads. The Mint cDNA synthesis kit, primed by a TRBC-specific oligonucleotide, was used to synthesize first-strand cDNA from all RNA. After uracil-DNA glycosylase treatment, a first 18-cycle PCR used universal primers M1SS and BC2_uni_R on all cDNA. The study's own analysis went as follows. Normalization of each sample was performed by random selection of 1 million high-quality reads, each carrying a distinct molecular identifier. Reads with shared molecular identifiers were discarded instead of being binned into consensus sequences. MiTCR, set to a Q25 quality threshold and the strictest error-elimination algorithm, was used for CDR3 identification, clonotype clustering and error correction. A nonparametric unseen species model with Euler transformation was used to estimate lower-bound total TCR beta diversity. The public reads were quality trimmed at Q25 with fastp and then assembled into clones with MiXCR by TCRdb, keeping productive beta chains. Records with the same CDR3 protein are collapsed into one entry carrying the most frequent genes and DNA. The V and J calls shown here were made by TCRdb, not taken from the authors' results. This sample gives 1.5 million or so distinct CDR3 sequences in total; approximately 40% of them show up just once. The ten largest clones add up to roughly 7.9% of the sample.

The CDR3 starts with the cysteine, ends with the phenylalanine, and has 14 residues. Only the CDR3 portion is preserved as DNA: 42 bases, with reading frame beginning at the first base. Germline trimming amounts to 6 bases on V and 11 bases on J, with 13 as the count of junction bases outside the gene matches. The germline V gene supplies CDR1 ENHRY and CDR2 SYGVKD. Results and caveats for the whole study, not just this receptor: Estimates of total diversity based on one million sequenced T cells were regarded as lower bounds and as underestimates. Compared with the aged group, more naive CD4+ T cells, fewer expanded clones and increased TCR diversity were shown by the long-lived group, suggesting age selection. The CMV infection status of donors was not known, potentially confounding age-related changes in expanded clonotypes. The percentage of naive T cells measured by flow cytometry correlated strongly with observed TCR beta diversity. Since profiling was done on bulk unsorted PBMCs, naive and antigen-experienced compartments could not be conclusively compared. Observed TCR beta diversity per million T cells fell roughly linearly with age, and a significant reduction was already apparent by age around 40.

Notes on this clonotype: Its cognate antigen has yet to be identified. One base away there is no much larger clone; base qualities are not given.

This receptor was identified in a woman between 18 and 29 years old in good health. This chain is built from TRBV10-3 and TRBJ2-5, and 9 junction bases match TRBD1. The sample was blood. The DNA sequence reads TGTGCCATCAGAAGGACAGGGGCATGGGATGAGCAGTACTTC. Its translation is CAIRRTGAWDEQYF.